What follows are 9 T cell receptor beta chains derived from one specimen sequenced in a study of control samples from healthy donors and cancer patients. The table came from immunoSEQ multiplex PCR; TCRdb's copy has only in-frame clones and leaves some out. The sample records approximately 160,000 clones, about 94% being singletons. Material: blood. The origin of the receptors is a woman aged 55 to 70 in good health.

This chain uses TRBV6-6 with TRBJ1-5, with 8 bases matching TRBD1. Trimming at V came to 7 bases and at J to 5 bases, leaving 13 bases not matched to a gene. The CDR3 runs 16 residues. The germline gives CDR1 MNHNY, CDR2 SVGAGI (reference sequence). CDR3: CASMAYTAGGDQPQHF. The DNA for the CDR3 is TGTGCCAGCATGGCGTACACAGCAGGGGGCGATCAGCCCCAGCATTTT.

This chain joins TRBV2 and TRBJ1-3; TRBD1 might be the D (5 bases). The CDR3 runs 13 residues. CDR1 and CDR2 (germline): SNHLY, FYNNEI. V gave up 4 bases and J gave up 1 base, with 5 bases separating them. CDR3 sequence: CASSAGSGNTIYF. The DNA for the CDR3 is TGTGCCAGCAGTGCAGGGTCTGGAAACACCATATATTTT.

V usage is TRBV4-3 and J usage is TRBJ2-3; D may be TRBD2 (5 bases). This CDR3 has 16 residues. Germline V CDR1 and CDR2: LGHNA, YSLEER. The ends were cut back, 4 bases at V and 1 base at J, with 15 bases in the middle. The CDR3 DNA sequence: TGCGCCAGCAGCCCCCTCGGGGAACAAGGCACAGATACGCAGTATTTT. This encodes CASSPLGEQGTDTQYF.

This clone was picked up one time. V and J are TRBV5-1 and TRBJ2-2; 12 bases are a match to TRBD1. Per germline, CDR1 SGHRS and CDR2 YFSETQ. The CDR3 runs to 17 residues. V lost 7 bases to trimming and J lost 10 bases; unmatched junction nucleotides: 17. The CDR3 reads CASRKLNPGQGAEELFF. Written as DNA, the CDR3 is TGCGCCAGCCGCAAACTTAATCCGGGACAGGGGGCTGAGGAGCTGTTTTTT.

The CDR3 DNA reads as TGTGCCAGCAGACTAAGCGATACCGGGACAGAAGCTTTCTTT. Translating gives CASRLSDTGTEAFF. The chain joins TRBV3-1 (or the pseudogene TRBV3-2) to TRBJ1-1, with D possibly TRBD1 on 6 matching bases. This CDR3 is built from 14 residues. The germline gives CDR1 LGHDT, CDR2 YNNKEL (reference sequence). The V end was cut by 6 bases, the J end by 8 bases, with 19 bases between.

The rearrangement links TRBV27 to TRBJ2-3, with 7 bases matching TRBD2. The junction had 10 bases not matched to a gene; V was cut back by 5 bases and J by 2 bases. This CDR3 region has 16 residues. Germline CDR1 reads MNHEY; CDR2 reads SMNVEV (reference sequence). DNA of the CDR3: TGTGCCAGCAGTCCGGGACCGGGGGGTACCACAGATACGCAGTATTTT. Translating it yields CASSPGPGGTTDTQYF.

V usage is TRBV24-1 and J usage is TRBJ1-5; D remains unclear. V lost 4 bases, J lost 2 bases, and 23 bases lay in between. This CDR3 is 19 amino acids long. Per the germline V gene, CDR1 is KGHDR and CDR2 is SFDVKD. The CDR3, as DNA: TGTGCCACCAGTGACAACCCCATCCTTTCGGTTTGCGGCAATCAGCCCCAGCATTTT. Protein product: CATSDNPILSVCGNQPQHF.

This chain joins TRBV12-3 or TRBV12-4 and TRBJ1-2; D remains ambiguous. Trimming took 3 bases from V and 4 from J, leaving 9 bases between them. The CDR3 runs 13 residues. The CDR3 reads CASSFPRAYGYTF. The CDR3 DNA reads TGTGCCAGCAGTTTTCCCAGAGCCTATGGCTACACCTTC.

The CDR3 DNA reads as TGCGCCAGCAGCCAACACCGGACAGGGGCCGCGAGTGGTGAGCAGTTCTTC. This translates into CASSQHRTGAASGEQFF. This chain joins TRBV4-3 and TRBJ2-1; TRBD1 matches 9 bases. Germline CDR1 reads LGHNA; CDR2 reads YSLEER. The CDR3 is 17 amino acids. Trimming took 2 bases from V and 9 from J; bases not matched to a gene: 14.